Shown below are 10 T cell receptor beta chains from a single sample sequenced in a study of blood T cell repertoires in COVID-19 (TCRdb year 2020). The library came from the immunoSEQ multiplex PCR assay. Entries here come from immuneACCESS through TCRdb and include only in-frame sequences with V and J called. Some clones fail to appear in such tables; in the studies checked, an unresolved V gene covers under half of the shortfall, and the cause of the remainder is unknown. A total of 95,000 to 150,000 clones appear in this sample, about 87% of them only once. The ten largest clones add up to roughly 30% of the sample. Sequencing input: peripheral blood. The origin of the receptors is a woman aged 65 to 85 with acute or convalescent COVID-19.

The V call is TRBV4-2, the J call TRBJ2-7; D unclear. The V gene lost 3 bases and the J gene lost 2 bases, with 8 bases spanning the gap. Germline loops: CDR1 LGHNA, CDR2 YNFKEQ. The CDR3 runs to 13 residues. The CDR3 is CASSHEVTYEQYF. The CDR3 nucleotides read TGTGCCAGCAGCCACGAGGTCACCTACGAGCAGTACTTC.

This chain connects TRBV28 to TRBJ1-3; TRBD1 matches 8 bases. In germline, CDR1 is MDHEN, CDR2 SYDVKM. The CDR3 contains 15 residues. With 7 bases clipped from V and 0 bases from J, the junction kept 5 bases outside the gene matches. In nucleotides, the CDR3 is TGTGCCAGCAATACAGGGGGAAGCTCTGGAAACACCATATATTTT. Translation gives CASNTGGSSGNTIYF.

The rearrangement uses TRBV21-1 and TRBJ1-2; TRBD1, as called in the table, went unchecked against the DNA. TRBV21-1 is a listed pseudogene. This CDR3 region has 15 residues. CDR3 nucleotide sequence: TGTGCCAGCAGCAAACTAAGGGGGACAGGGTCTGGCTACACCTTC. Its translation is CASSKLRGTGSGYTF.

V and J are TRBV7-9 and TRBJ2-1; 8 bases match TRBD1. Trimming removed 4 bases from V and 9 bases from J; junction bases left unmatched: 5. The CDR3 is 13 amino acids. The germline V gene has CDR1 SEHNR and CDR2 FQNEAQ (reference sequence). CDR3 coding DNA: TGTGCCAGCAGCTCATCAGGGGGCGTTGAGCAGTTCTTC. The encoded protein is CASSSSGGVEQFF.

The V gene is TRBV5-3, the J gene TRBJ2-7; maybe TRBD1 (5 bases). TRBV5-3 is assigned to the ORF class and has an uncertain function. This CDR3 is 14 amino acids long. V was trimmed by 0 bases and J by 3 bases, leaving 10 bases between them. The CDR3 nucleotides are TGTGCCAGAAGCTTGGATGGCAGGGTCTACGAGCAGTACTTC. Its protein is CARSLDGRVYEQYF.

This chain connects TRBV5-1 to TRBJ2-7; D may be TRBD1 (5 bases). Per germline, CDR1 SGHRS and CDR2 YFSETQ. The V end was cut by 0 bases, the J end by 5 bases, with 12 bases between. The CDR3 totals 14 residues. CDR3 sequence (DNA): TGCGCCAGCAGCTTGGCCTCAGGGTTTAACGAGCAGTACTTC. Its protein is CASSLASGFNEQYF.

This clone was detected only a few times. The chain joins TRBV5-1 to TRBJ1-2; D is ambiguous. From germline, CDR1 is SGHRS and CDR2 YFSETQ. The CDR3 contains 14 residues. Trimming cost V 0 bases and J 6 bases, with 12 bases left between them. CDR3 in DNA: TGCGCCAGCAGCTTGGACCCGGGTATCAATGGCTACACCTTC. Its protein is CASSLDPGINGYTF. The variable domain in full, completed from reference TRBV5-1 and TRBJ1-2, reads KAGVTQTPRYLIKTRGQQVTLSCSPISGHRSVSWYQQTPGQGLQFLFEYFSETQRNKGNFPGRFSGRQFSNSRSEMNVSTLELGDSALYLCASSLDPGINGYTFGSGTRLTVV.

This clone was observed once. This sequence joins TRBV5-1 and TRBJ1-5, with D tentatively TRBD1 (5 bases). Germline CDR1 reads SGHRS; CDR2 reads YFSETQ. Deletions cut 0 bases from V and 5 bases from J, with 12 bases between. CDR3 length: 15 residues. The CDR3 DNA is TGCGCCAGCAGCTTGGTGGGAGGGGAGTATCAGCCCCAGCATTTT. Translated, it gives CASSLVGGEYQPQHF. Looking up the rest from reference TRBV5-1 and TRBJ1-5 gives the full variable domain: KAGVTQTPRYLIKTRGQQVTLSCSPISGHRSVSWYQQTPGQGLQFLFEYFSETQRNKGNFPGRFSGRQFSNSRSEMNVSTLELGDSALYLCASSLVGGEYQPQHFGDGTRLSIL.

The chain joins TRBV5-4 to TRBJ2-4; maybe TRBD1 (5 bases). Looked up from germline, CDR1 is SGHNT and CDR2 is YYREEE (reference sequence). The CDR3 extends over 16 amino acids. V was pared by 4 bases and J by 1 base, with 15 bases between. The CDR3 coding sequence is TGTGCCAGCAGCACACAGGCCCACCGCGCCAAAAACATTCAGTACTTC. Residues: CASSTQAHRAKNIQYF. Variable domain in full (rest from reference TRBV5-4 and TRBJ2-4): ETGVTQSPTHLIKTRGQQVTLRCSSQSGHNTVSWYQQALGQGPQFIFQYYREEENGRGNFPPRFSGLQFPNYSSELNVNALELDDSALYLCASSTQAHRAKNIQYFGAGTRLSVL.

V gene TRBV19 combines with J gene TRBJ2-7; TRBD1 is a possible D gene (6 bases). CDR3 size: 15 residues. Germline CDR1 LNHDA, CDR2 SQIVND (reference sequence). With 3 bases removed from V and 2 bases from J, the gap between germline ends came to 14 bases. The chain's CDR3 is CASSIGAGAAYEQYF. The CDR3 DNA reads TGTGCCAGTAGTATCGGGGCAGGGGCAGCCTACGAGCAGTACTTC.